This T cell receptor (beta chain) was recorded in a study of T cell changes during pregnancy in multiple sclerosis. Germline V lookup: CDR1 MNHEY, CDR2 SMNVEV (reference sequence). Trimming stripped 3 bases from V and 3 bases from J, with 15 bases between. This CDR3 is 15 amino acids long. Data came from immunoSEQ multiplex PCR; TCRdb stores just in-frame clones and leaves some out. The sample holds approximately 130,000 clones, around 95% seen once. J is TRBJ2-7 and V is TRBV27; D is perhaps TRBD2 (7 bases). The material sequenced was peripheral blood, taken after pregnancy. This TCR came from a female donor with multiple sclerosis, enrolled in a pregnancy study. CDR3 DNA: TGTGCCAGCAGTTTCCGAGGGGGGGTTTTCTACGAGCAGTACTTC. It yields the protein CASSFRGGVFYEQYF.